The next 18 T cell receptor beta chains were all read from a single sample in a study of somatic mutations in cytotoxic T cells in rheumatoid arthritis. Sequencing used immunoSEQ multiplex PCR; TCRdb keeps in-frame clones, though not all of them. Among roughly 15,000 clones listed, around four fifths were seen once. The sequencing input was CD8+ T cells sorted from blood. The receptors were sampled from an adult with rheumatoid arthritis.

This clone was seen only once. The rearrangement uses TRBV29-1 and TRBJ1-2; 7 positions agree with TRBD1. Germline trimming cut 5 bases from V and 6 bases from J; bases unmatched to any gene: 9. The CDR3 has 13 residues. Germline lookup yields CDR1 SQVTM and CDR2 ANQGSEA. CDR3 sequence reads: CSVRVDRDHGYTF. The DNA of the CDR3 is TGCAGCGTTCGGGTCGACAGGGACCATGGCTACACCTTC. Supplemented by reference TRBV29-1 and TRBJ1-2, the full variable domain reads SAVISQKPSRDICQRGTSLTIQCQVDSQVTMMFWYRQQPGQSLTLIATANQGSEATYESGFVIDKFPISRPNLTFSTLTVSNMSPEDSSIYLCSVRVDRDHGYTFGSGTRLTVV.

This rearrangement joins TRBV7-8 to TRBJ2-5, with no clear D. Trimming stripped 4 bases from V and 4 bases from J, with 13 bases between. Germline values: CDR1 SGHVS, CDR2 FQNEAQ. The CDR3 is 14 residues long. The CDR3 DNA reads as TGTGCCAGCAGCTCCCCCCTGGTTGGAGAGACCCAGTACTTC. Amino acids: CASSSPLVGETQYF. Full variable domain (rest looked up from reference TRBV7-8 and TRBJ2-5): GAGVSQSPRYKVAKRGQDVALRCDPISGHVSLFWYQQALGQGPEFLTYFQNEAQLDKSGLPSDRFFAERPEGSVSTLKIQRTQQEDSAVYLCASSSPLVGETQYFGPGTRLLVL.

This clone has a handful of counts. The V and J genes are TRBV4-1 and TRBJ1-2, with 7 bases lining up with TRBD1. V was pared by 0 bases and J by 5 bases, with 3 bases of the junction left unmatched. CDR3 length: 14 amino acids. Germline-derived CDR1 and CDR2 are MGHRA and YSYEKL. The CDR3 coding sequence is TGCGCCAGCAGCCAAGAAGGGACAGAATATGGCTACACCTTC. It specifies CASSQEGTEYGYTF.

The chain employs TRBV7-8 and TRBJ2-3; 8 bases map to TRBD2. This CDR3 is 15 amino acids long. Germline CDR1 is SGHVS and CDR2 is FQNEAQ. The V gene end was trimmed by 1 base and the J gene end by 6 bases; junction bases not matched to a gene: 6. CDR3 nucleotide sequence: TGTGCCAGCAGCTTAGAGTCTAGCGGGTGGGATACGCAGTATTTT. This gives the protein CASSLESSGWDTQYF.

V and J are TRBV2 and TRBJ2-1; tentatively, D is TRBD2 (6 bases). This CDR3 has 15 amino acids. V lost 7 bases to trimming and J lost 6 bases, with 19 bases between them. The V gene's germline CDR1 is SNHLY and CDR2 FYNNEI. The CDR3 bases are TGTGCCAGCAACAATGGAGGGATGAGTCTCAATGAGCAGTTCTTC. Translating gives CASNNGGMSLNEQFF.

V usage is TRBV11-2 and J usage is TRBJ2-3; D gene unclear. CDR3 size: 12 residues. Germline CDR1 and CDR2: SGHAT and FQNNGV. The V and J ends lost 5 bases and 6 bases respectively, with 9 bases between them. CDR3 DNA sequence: TGTGCCAGCAGCCCCGACTTGGATACGCAGTATTTT. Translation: CASSPDLDTQYF.

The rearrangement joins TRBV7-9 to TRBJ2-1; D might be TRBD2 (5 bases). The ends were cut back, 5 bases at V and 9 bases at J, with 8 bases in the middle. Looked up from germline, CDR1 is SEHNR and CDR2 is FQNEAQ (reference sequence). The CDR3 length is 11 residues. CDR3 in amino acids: CASSRTGEQFF. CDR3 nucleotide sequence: TGTGCCAGCAGCCGGACTGGTGAGCAGTTCTTC.

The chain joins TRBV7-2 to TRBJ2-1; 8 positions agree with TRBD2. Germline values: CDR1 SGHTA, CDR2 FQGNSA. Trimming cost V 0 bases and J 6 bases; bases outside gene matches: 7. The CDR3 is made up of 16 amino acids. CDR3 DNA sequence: TGTGCCAGCAGCTTAGCCGGCGGGGGGTATGGCAATGAGCAGTTCTTC. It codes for CASSLAGGGYGNEQFF. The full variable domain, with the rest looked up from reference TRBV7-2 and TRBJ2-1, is GAGVSQSPSNKVTEKGKDVELRCDPISGHTALYWYRQSLGQGLEFLIYFQGNSAPDKSGLPSDRFSAERTGGSVSTLTIQRTQQEDSAVYLCASSLAGGGYGNEQFFGPGTRLTVL.

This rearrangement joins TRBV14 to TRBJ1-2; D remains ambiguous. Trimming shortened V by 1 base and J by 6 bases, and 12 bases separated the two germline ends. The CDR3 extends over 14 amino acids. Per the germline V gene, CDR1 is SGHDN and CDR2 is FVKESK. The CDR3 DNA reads TGTGCCAGCAGCCAAGTACTAAGGGATAATGGCTACACCTTC. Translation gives CASSQVLRDNGYTF. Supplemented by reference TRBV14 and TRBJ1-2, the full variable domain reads EAGVTQFPSHSVIEKGQTVTLRCDPISGHDNLYWYRRVMGKEIKFLLHFVKESKQDESGMPNNRFLAERTGGTYSTLKVQPAELEDSGVYFCASSQVLRDNGYTFGSGTRLTVV.

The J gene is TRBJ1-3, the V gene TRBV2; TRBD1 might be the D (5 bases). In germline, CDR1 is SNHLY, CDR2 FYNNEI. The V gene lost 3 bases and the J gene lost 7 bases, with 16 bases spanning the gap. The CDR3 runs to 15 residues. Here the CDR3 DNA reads TGTGCCAGCAGTGAGTGGGACGCGGTTTCGAACACCATATATTTT. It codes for CASSEWDAVSNTIYF. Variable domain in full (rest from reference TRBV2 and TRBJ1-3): EPEVTQTPSHQVTQMGQEVILRCVPISNHLYFYWYRQILGQKVEFLVSFYNNEISEKSEIFDDQFSVERPDGSNFTLKIRSTKLEDSAMYFCASSEWDAVSNTIYFGEGSWLTVV.

The CDR3 sequence: CASSRADTQYF. CDR3 sequence (DNA): TGCGCCAGCAGCCGGGCGGATACGCAGTATTTT. The chain carries TRBV4-1 and TRBJ2-3; no firm D call. The germline V gene encodes CDR1 MGHRA and CDR2 YSYEKL. This CDR3 contains 11 residues. Trimming left V 4 bases short and J 6 bases short, with 5 bases between.

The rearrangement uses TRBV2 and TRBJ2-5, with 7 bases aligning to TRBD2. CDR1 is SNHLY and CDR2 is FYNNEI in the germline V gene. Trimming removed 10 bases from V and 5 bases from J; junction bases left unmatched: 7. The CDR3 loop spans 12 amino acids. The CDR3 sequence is CAILGGKETQYF. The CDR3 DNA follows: TGTGCCATCCTGGGGGGGAAGGAGACCCAGTACTTC.

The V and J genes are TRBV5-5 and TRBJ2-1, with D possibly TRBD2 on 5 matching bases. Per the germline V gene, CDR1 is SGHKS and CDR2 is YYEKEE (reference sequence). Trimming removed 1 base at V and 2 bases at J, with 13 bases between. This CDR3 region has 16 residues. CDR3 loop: CASSLFEGDAYNEQFF. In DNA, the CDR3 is TGTGCCAGCAGCTTGTTTGAGGGAGACGCCTACAATGAGCAGTTCTTC. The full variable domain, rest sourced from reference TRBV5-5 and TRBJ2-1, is DAGVTQSPTHLIKTRGQQVTLRCSPISGHKSVSWYQQVLGQGPQFIFQYYEKEERGRGNFPDRFSARQFPNYSSELNVNALLLGDSALYLCASSLFEGDAYNEQFFGPGTRLTVL.

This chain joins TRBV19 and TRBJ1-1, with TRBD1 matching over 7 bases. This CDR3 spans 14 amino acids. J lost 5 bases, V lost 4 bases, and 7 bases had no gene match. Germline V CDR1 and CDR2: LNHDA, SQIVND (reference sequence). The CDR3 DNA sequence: TGTGCCAGTAGTAGGTCCAACAGGGGAACTGAAGCTTTCTTT. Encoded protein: CASSRSNRGTEAFF.

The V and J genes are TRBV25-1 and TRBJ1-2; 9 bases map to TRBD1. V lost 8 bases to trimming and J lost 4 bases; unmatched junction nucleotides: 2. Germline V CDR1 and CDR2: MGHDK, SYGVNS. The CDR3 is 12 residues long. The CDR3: CASAGQGYGYTF. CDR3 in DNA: TGTGCCAGCGCGGGACAGGGCTATGGCTACACCTTC.

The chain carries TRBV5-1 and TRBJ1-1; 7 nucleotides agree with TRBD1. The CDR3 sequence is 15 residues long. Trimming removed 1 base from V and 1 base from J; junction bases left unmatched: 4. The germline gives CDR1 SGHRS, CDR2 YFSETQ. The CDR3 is CASSLTGDQNTEAFF. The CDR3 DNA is TGCGCCAGCAGCTTGACAGGGGATCAGAACACTGAAGCTTTCTTT. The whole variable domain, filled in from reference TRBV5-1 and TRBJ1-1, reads KAGVTQTPRYLIKTRGQQVTLSCSPISGHRSVSWYQQTPGQGLQFLFEYFSETQRNKGNFPGRFSGRQFSNSRSEMNVSTLELGDSALYLCASSLTGDQNTEAFFGQGTRLTVV.

The CDR3: CASRLSGRGDEQFF. CDR3 nucleotides: TGTGCCAGCAGACTAAGCGGGAGAGGGGATGAGCAGTTCTTC. V usage is TRBV5-4 and J usage is TRBJ2-1; 8 positions match TRBD2. The CDR3 contains 14 residues. CDR1 is SGHNT and CDR2 is YYREEE in the germline V gene (reference sequence). V lost 5 bases and J lost 8; bases outside the gene matches: 9.

DNA for the CDR3: TGTGCCAGTAGTGTTAGTCTGGAACCGAGGACTACTGAAGCTTTCTTT. As protein: CASSVSLEPRTTEAFF. The V call is TRBV19, the J call TRBJ1-1, with D unresolved. V lost 5 bases and J 5 bases, leaving 21 bases between the germline ends. Germline V gives CDR1 LNHDA, CDR2 SQIVND (reference sequence). The CDR3 is 16 amino acids.